This T cell receptor beta chain appears in the sequencing data of a study of T cell responses to AZD1222 COVID-19 vaccine. The CDR3 sequence is 13 residues long. Trimming shortened V by 3 bases and J by 0 bases, and 4 bases separated the two germline ends. Germline V lookup: CDR1 SGDLS, CDR2 YYNGEE. In this sample, this clone turned up once. Antigen: not known. Timing groups of about 4 and about 12 weeks for second doses were pooled. Study-wide results and limits: Just a handful of AZD1222 recipients were seropositive at baseline. Reports say nearly half of spike-specific TCRs go after unmutated variant regions. Vaccine-associated CD4 TCRs ranged over spike, dominating at 160-218 and 743-854.

Sequencing used immunoSEQ multiplex PCR; TCRdb keeps in-frame clones, though not all of them. This sample yields about 140,000 clones, of which 80% to 95% are seen a single time; 3.6% belongs to the top ten. The chain recombines TRBV9 with TRBJ2-1, with D hard to call. The TCR sequence derives from an adult who received the AZD1222 COVID-19 vaccine. This sample comprised peripheral blood, obtained 28 days after the second AZD1222 dose. CDR3 DNA: TGTGCCAGCAGCGCTAGCTCCTACAATGAGCAGTTCTTC. It codes for CASSASSYNEQFF.